Presented here are 22 T cell receptor beta chains from one specimen sequenced in a study of cytomegalovirus exposure and HLA in healthy donors. Primers included in the PCR were 60 Vbeta and 13 Jbeta primers. Using immunoSEQ multiplex PCR, the repertoire was profiled, and TCRdb retains in-frame clones only, with some absent. The profile covers 95,000 to 150,000 clones, with approximately 70% appearing a single time and over 1.5% taken by the ten largest. Input material: PBMCs. These TCRs come from a man aged 18-30 years in good health and CMV-seronegative.

Note on this clone: One junction end does not reproduce the germline sequence, and a read error may be involved. The chain couples TRBV7-9 to TRBJ1-4; D unresolved. Germline V CDR1 and CDR2: SEHNR, FQNEAQ (reference sequence). CDR3 size: 14 residues. CDR3 sequence (DNA): TGTTCCAGCAGCTTAGCAGGCGGGCGGGAAAAACTGTTTTTT. It translates to CSSSLAGGREKLFF.

This chain joins TRBV5-1 and TRBJ2-7, with 12 bases that match TRBD1. Trimming took 4 bases from V and 3 from J; bases not matched to a gene: 5. Germline CDR1 is SGHRS and CDR2 is YFSETQ. The CDR3 covers 15 residues. In DNA, the CDR3 is TGCGCCAGCAGCCCAGGGACAGGGGGCATCTACGAGCAGTACTTC. This sequence encodes CASSPGTGGIYEQYF.

The chain couples TRBV28 to TRBJ2-7, with D perhaps matching TRBD2 (6 bases). CDR1 is MDHEN and CDR2 is SYDVKM in the germline V gene. This CDR3 comprises 13 residues. V was cut by 3 bases and J by 6 bases, with 12 bases left in between. CDR3 DNA sequence: TGTGCCAGCAGTTTGTGGAGGGGCGGCGAGCAGTACTTC. Translated: CASSLWRGGEQYF.

This chain links TRBV6-5 with TRBJ2-7, with TRBD1 identical over 8 bases. Germline CDR1 is MNHEY and CDR2 is SVGAGI. The length of the CDR3 is 14 residues. V lost 5 bases, J lost 4 bases, and 7 bases stayed unmatched. For the CDR3, the DNA is TGTGCCAGCAGTACGGACCGGGACAGGTACGAGCAGTACTTC. Protein sequence: CASSTDRDRYEQYF.

The rearrangement joins TRBV2 to TRBJ1-4; tentative D call: TRBD1 (5 bases). Trimming took off 7 bases at V and 8 bases at J, with 14 bases between the two ends. There are 13 residues in the CDR3. Per germline, CDR1 SNHLY and CDR2 FYNNEI. The CDR3 loop is CASITGSREKLFF. The DNA of the CDR3 is TGTGCCAGCATTACAGGATCTCGGGAAAAACTGTTTTTT.

This chain connects TRBV27 to TRBJ1-5; tentatively, D is TRBD1 (6 bases). The CDR3 extends over 14 amino acids. Trimming cost V 4 bases and J 3 bases, with 10 bases left between them. CDR1 and CDR2 (germline): MNHEY, SMNVEV (reference sequence). The CDR3 region is CASSSTGFNQPQHF. The CDR3, as DNA: TGTGCCAGCAGTTCGACAGGCTTCAATCAGCCCCAGCATTTT.

The chain links TRBV19 to TRBJ1-2, with D uncertain. Trimming left V 9 bases short and J 5 bases short, with 16 bases between. Germline V gene data show CDR1 as LNHDA and CDR2 as SQIVND (reference sequence). This CDR3 comprises 13 residues. CDR3 nucleotide sequence: TGTGCCAGCCATTTTTTGGGGAGGTATGGCTACACCTTC. Its translation: CASHFLGRYGYTF. Combining the CDR3 with reference TRBV19 and TRBJ1-2 gives the whole variable domain DGGITQSPKYLFRKEGQNVTLSCEQNLNHDAMYWYRQDPGQGLRLIYYSQIVNDFQKGDIAEGYSVSREKKESFPLTVTSAQKNPTAFYLCASHFLGRYGYTFGSGTRLTVV.

This clone showed up just a few times. The rearrangement joins TRBV25-1 to TRBJ2-1, with a possible D match to TRBD2 (6 bases). V dropped 1 base and J dropped 16 bases, with 17 bases sitting between them. Germline values: CDR1 MGHDK, CDR2 SYGVNS. The CDR3 is 13 residues long. The DNA of the CDR3 is TGTGCCAGCAGTGAATTGACTAGAAGGGCTTTATTCTTC. It codes for CASSELTRRALFF.

This clone has only a few counts. The rearrangement joins TRBV6-1 to TRBJ1-5, with D maybe TRBD1 (5 bases). Germline-derived CDR1 and CDR2 are MNHNS and SASEGT. V gave up 4 bases and J gave up 7 bases, with 8 bases separating them. This CDR3 region has 12 residues. CDR3 sequence (DNA): TGTGCCAGCAGTGGCGGGGGACAGCCCCAGCATTTT. It is translated as CASSGGGQPQHF.

The J gene is TRBJ2-6, the V gene TRBV4-2, with a possible D match to TRBD1 (6 bases). Looked up from germline, CDR1 is LGHNA and CDR2 is YNFKEQ. The CDR3 is 15 residues long. Trimming removed 4 bases at V and 0 bases at J, with 7 bases between. The CDR3 protein is CASSPRGSGANVLTF. The CDR3 region has the DNA TGTGCCAGCAGCCCCAGGGGCTCTGGGGCCAACGTCCTGACTTTC.

The rearrangement joins TRBV5-6 to TRBJ2-1, with 13 positions matching TRBD2. Per the germline V gene, CDR1 is SGHDT and CDR2 is YYEEEE. After removal of 0 bases from V and 10 bases from J, the junction contained 7 bases not matched to a gene. The CDR3 is made up of 16 amino acids. CDR3 sequence (DNA): TGTGCCAGCAGCTTGGGGGGACTAGCGGGGTGGGACGAGCAGTTCTTC. Translated, it gives CASSLGGLAGWDEQFF.

This sequence joins TRBV28 and TRBJ2-5, with D maybe TRBD2 (5 bases). The CDR3 contains 19 residues. CDR1 and CDR2 (germline): MDHEN, SYDVKM. V was trimmed by 7 bases and J by 6 bases, leaving 33 bases between them. The CDR3 region has the DNA TGTGCCAGCATCCCCACTAGGACGGCGATTTTATTTTCGGCGCAGACCCAGTACTTC. Protein sequence: CASIPTRTAILFSAQTQYF.

This rearrangement joins TRBV28 to TRBJ1-4; D remains unclear. The CDR3 runs 13 residues. CDR1 MDHEN and CDR2 SYDVKM come from the germline V gene. Trimming cost V 2 bases and J 4 bases, with 5 bases left between them. The CDR3 sequence: CASSLGRNEKLFF. As DNA, the CDR3 is TGTGCCAGCAGTTTAGGGCGTAATGAAAAACTGTTTTTT.

The chain links TRBV5-5 to TRBJ1-4; D call uncertain. V shed 6 bases and J shed 12 bases, with 15 bases lying between them. CDR3 length equals 12 residues. CDR1 and CDR2 from the germline V gene are SGHKS and YYEKEE (reference sequence). CDR3 nucleotide sequence: TGTGCCAGCACCTCCCGGTTAGGAGAACTGTTTTTT. This encodes CASTSRLGELFF.

The CDR3 protein is CATTRGFSGSNEQYF. CDR3 coding DNA: TGTGCCACGACCAGGGGGTTTAGCGGGAGTAATGAGCAGTACTTC. The chain couples TRBV2 to TRBJ2-7; 9 positions match TRBD2. The CDR3 runs 15 residues. The V gene's germline CDR1 is SNHLY and CDR2 FYNNEI. V lost 10 bases and J lost 7; bases outside the gene matches: 17.

This rearrangement joins TRBV7-6 to TRBJ1-1; 9 bases map to TRBD1. From germline, CDR1 is SGHVS and CDR2 FNYEAQ. This CDR3 has 15 amino acids. V shed 5 bases and J 1 base; nucleotides not matched to a gene: 5. CDR3 protein: CASSPQGQGNTEAFF. The CDR3 region has the DNA TGTGCCAGCAGCCCACAGGGACAGGGGAACACTGAAGCTTTCTTT. The entire variable domain, with the rest obtained from reference TRBV7-6 and TRBJ1-1, is as follows: GAGVSQSPRYKVTKRGQDVALRCDPISGHVSLYWYRQALGQGPEFLTYFNYEAQQDKSGLPNDRFSAERPEGSISTLTIQRTEQRDSAMYRCASSPQGQGNTEAFFGQGTRLTVV.

The gene calls are TRBV2 and TRBJ1-2, with 10 nucleotides matching TRBD1. This CDR3 region has 17 residues. Germline lookup yields CDR1 SNHLY and CDR2 FYNNEI. V lost 7 bases, J lost 5 bases, and 16 bases stayed unmatched. The CDR3 loop is CASNHMSRDRGRYGYTF. In DNA, the CDR3 is TGTGCCAGCAACCATATGTCCCGGGACAGGGGACGGTATGGCTACACCTTC.

The chain links TRBV6-4 to TRBJ1-2; a weak D match, TRBD1 (5 bases). This CDR3 region has 15 residues. Germline lookup yields CDR1 MRHNA and CDR2 SNTAGT. Deletions cut 6 bases from V and 1 base from J, with 15 bases between. The CDR3 DNA sequence: TGTGCCAGCAGCCCCGGGGGAACGAATAACTATGGCTACACCTTC. Its translation: CASSPGGTNNYGYTF.

CDR3 amino acids: CASSLSDRRGTEAFF. Here the CDR3 DNA reads TGTGCCAGCAGTTTATCTGACAGGAGAGGCACTGAAGCTTTCTTT. The V gene is TRBV28, the J gene TRBJ1-1; possibly TRBD1 for D (6 bases). V lost 1 base, J lost 4 bases, and 13 bases lay in between. Germline V gene sequence: CDR1 MDHEN, CDR2 SYDVKM. The CDR3 length is 15 residues.

About this clone itself: Sequence at one end of the junction differs from germline and may be a read error. The rearrangement joins TRBV7-9 to TRBJ1-1; no clear D. The CDR3 totals 14 residues. The V gene's germline CDR1 is SEHNR and CDR2 FQNEAQ (reference sequence). The CDR3 DNA reads TGTTCCAGCAGCTTACTGGAGGCTGACACTGAAGCTTTCTTT. It specifies CSSSLLEADTEAFF.

This chain uses TRBV30 with TRBJ2-7, with D uncertain. The CDR3 loop spans 12 amino acids. CDR1 and CDR2 from the germline V gene are GTSNPN and SVGIG (reference sequence). Trimming took 0 bases from V and 1 from J, leaving 4 bases between them. DNA of the CDR3: TGTGCCTGGAGTGTAGAGTCCTACGAGCAGTACTTC. Encoded protein: CAWSVESYEQYF.

This clone has more than one count but fewer than ten. The rearrangement links TRBV14 to TRBJ1-1, with TRBD1 matching over 9 bases. The J segment lost 2 bases and the V segment lost 1 base, leaving 11 bases of the junction unmatched. CDR3 size: 18 residues. In germline, CDR1 is SGHDN, CDR2 FVKESK. The CDR3 protein is CASSQVQWTGAYNTEAFF. Here the CDR3 DNA reads TGTGCCAGCAGCCAAGTCCAATGGACAGGGGCCTACAACACTGAAGCTTTCTTT.